This T cell receptor beta chain comes out of a study of CD8 T cells in Susac syndrome. RNA amounts of about 0.45 to 1 ug underwent reverse transcription with random hexamers. The CDR3 of TCR beta was amplified by immunoSEQ multiplex PCR across 54 Vbeta and 13 Jbeta. TCRdb reanalysed the immunoSEQ multiplex PCR reads using MiXCR and keeps one entry per CDR3 protein. In the table there are 150,000 to 200,000 distinct CDR3 sequences, roughly 94% of which are singletons. The germline V gene has CDR1 SGHAT and CDR2 FQNNGV. The junction had 7 bases not matched to a gene; V was cut back by 3 bases and J by 3 bases. The CDR3 covers 16 residues.

Sequencing was done on a sample of CD4+ T cells from PBMCs. This receptor was obtained from a human donor with multiple sclerosis. The V gene is TRBV11-2, the J gene TRBJ2-3; TRBD1 matches 9 bases. The CDR3 DNA sequence: TGTGCCAGCAGCTTCAGGGGACAGGGTACGACAGATACGCAGTATTTT. Residues: CASSFRGQGTTDTQYF.